This T cell receptor (beta chain) was captured in a study of T-cell reconstitution after alpha-beta-depleted transplantation in children. Details on this clonotype: Its antigen is unidentified.

Regarding the study as a whole: Surviving recipient T cells and thymic progenitors produced the high day-60 TCRbeta diversity seen in some patients.

Preparation of the TCRbeta library involved a method that used unique molecular identifiers. TCRdb independently ran MiXCR on the PCR reads; one entry per CDR3 protein. The table has hundreds of thousands of distinct CDR3 sequences, about a sixth seen once. Sequencing was performed on PBMCs, mostly from graft donor cells, taken 360 days after TCRalphabeta/CD19-depleted stem cell transplant. The sequence came from a boy under three years old who had a stem cell transplant for Wiskott-Aldrich syndrome, so the T cells may come from the graft donor.

Here the CDR3 DNA reads TGTGCCAGCAGTTATTCCCTGCGGGTGAATGAGCAGTTCTTC. The encoded protein is CASSYSLRVNEQFF. The chain employs TRBV6-5 and TRBJ2-1; a weak D match, TRBD2 (5 bases). Germline CDR1 and CDR2: MNHEY and SVGAGI. Trimming removed 3 bases at V and 7 bases at J, with 13 bases between. The CDR3 runs to 14 residues.